This T cell receptor (beta chain) was identified during a study of control samples from healthy donors and cancer patients. Sequenced by immunoSEQ multiplex PCR; TCRdb stores in-frame clones only, minus some. The sample carries approximately 150,000 clones, 75% to 95% recorded once. V shed 0 bases, J shed 0 bases, and the junction held 1 base outside the gene matches. Germline V lookup: CDR1 SGHRS, CDR2 YFSETQ. The CDR3 totals 15 residues. This clone was detected once. The chain recombines TRBV5-1 with TRBJ2-5, with 8 nucleotides matching TRBD2. The source is a woman in her thirties or forties in good health. Sequenced: blood. The CDR3 is CASSLAGGYQETQYF. CDR3 coding DNA: TGCGCCAGCAGCTTGGCGGGGGGGTACCAAGAGACCCAGTACTTC.